This passage covers 10 T cell receptor beta chains from one sample sequenced in a study of CD8 T cells in ankylosing spondylitis. In TCRdb, the 5' RACE reads were re-called with MiXCR into one record per CDR3 protein. The sample has 150,000 or so distinct CDR3 sequences; around a third are singletons. The sequencing sample was made of synovial fluid, either unsorted or a sorted T cell fraction (not recorded which). These receptor sequences come from a male donor with ankylosing spondylitis.

The genes are TRBV2 and TRBJ1-2; D is unclear. V was shortened by 5 bases and J by 8 bases, with 18 bases between the two germline ends. Germline V CDR1 and CDR2: SNHLY, FYNNEI. CDR3 length: 14 amino acids. In nucleotides, the CDR3 is TGTGCCAGCAGTCTTCGTCGAGGGTTTTCAGGCTACACCTTC. This codes for CASSLRRGFSGYTF.

This chain uses TRBV18 with TRBJ2-1; maybe TRBD1 (5 bases). There are 17 residues in the CDR3. Germline V gene lookup returns CDR1 KGHSH and CDR2 LQKENI. V dropped 3 bases and J dropped 8 bases, with 23 bases sitting between them. Written as DNA, the CDR3 is TGTGCCAGCTCACCCGCGGTCTCGACCGTAGGGGTCGATGAGCAGTTCTTC. The encoded protein is CASSPAVSTVGVDEQFF.

V is TRBV24-1 and J is TRBJ1-5, with D possibly matching TRBD1 (5 bases). V lost 6 bases, J lost 2 bases, and 16 bases lay in between. This CDR3 is 16 amino acids long. Germline V gene lookup returns CDR1 KGHDR and CDR2 SFDVKD. This chain's CDR3 is CATSSEGLRGNQPQHF. Written as DNA, the CDR3 is TGTGCCACCAGTTCCGAGGGACTCCGAGGCAATCAGCCCCAGCATTTT.

In this sample, this clonotype turned up a few times. This chain links TRBV20-1 with TRBJ1-4; tentative D call: TRBD1 (6 bases). V was pared by 6 bases and J by 7 bases, with 9 bases between. Looked up from germline, CDR1 is DFQATT and CDR2 is SNEGSKA (reference sequence). This CDR3 is built from 11 residues. The CDR3 nucleotides are TGCAGTGCGTGGACAGCTGAAAAACTGTTTTTT. It specifies CSAWTAEKLFF.

The chain combines TRBV3-1 with TRBJ2-2; D is perhaps TRBD2 (7 bases). The CDR3 consists of 17 residues. Germline lookup yields CDR1 LGHDT and CDR2 YNNKEL (reference sequence). The V gene lost 4 bases and the J gene lost 7 bases, with 22 bases spanning the gap. The CDR3 DNA sequence: TGTGCCAGCAGCCGCAGGGGAACTCAGGGGAGGGGCGGGGAGCTGTTTTTT. This translates into CASSRRGTQGRGGELFF.

A few counts support this clonotype. The J gene is TRBJ1-5, the V gene TRBV12-3 or TRBV12-4, with D possibly matching TRBD1 (5 bases). The CDR3 runs to 14 residues. V dropped 3 bases and J dropped 6 bases, with 12 bases sitting between them. The CDR3 DNA follows: TGTGCCAGCAGTTTCTCGGGGGAGGTTCAGCCCCAGCATTTT. Translated, it gives CASSFSGEVQPQHF.

This clonotype was detected only a few times. The CDR3 loop is CASKPPPGTSGGHLDTQYF. The CDR3 nucleotides read TGTGCCAGCAAGCCCCCCCCCGGGACTAGCGGGGGACATTTGGATACGCAGTATTTT. The chain combines TRBV2 with TRBJ2-3; 14 bases match TRBD2. This CDR3 is 19 amino acids long. CDR1 and CDR2 (germline): SNHLY, FYNNEI. After removal of 7 bases from V and 6 bases from J, the junction contained 18 bases not matched to a gene.

The V gene is TRBV7-8, the J gene TRBJ2-7, with 10 bases aligning to TRBD1. Losses at the gene ends were 1 base for V and 2 bases for J; bases not matched to a gene: 5. The CDR3 loop spans 16 amino acids. Germline CDR1 is SGHVS and CDR2 is FQNEAQ. CDR3 protein: CASSLGAGQGAYEQYF. The CDR3 DNA sequence: TGTGCCAGCAGCTTAGGGGCTGGACAGGGGGCCTACGAGCAGTACTTC.

This clonotype occurred many times. The chain joins TRBV7-9 to TRBJ1-2; tentative D call: TRBD1 (6 bases). V lost 4 bases and J 0 bases, leaving 9 bases between the germline ends. The CDR3 is made up of 14 amino acids. Germline values: CDR1 SEHNR, CDR2 FQNEAQ (reference sequence). Here the CDR3 reads CASSSYRANYGYTF. CDR3 DNA: TGTGCCAGCAGCTCATACAGGGCTAACTATGGCTACACCTTC. Full variable domain (remainder filled in from reference TRBV7-9 and TRBJ1-2): DTGVSQNPRHKITKRGQNVTFRCDPISEHNRLYWYRQTLGQGPEFLTYFQNEAQLEKSRLLSDRFSAERPKGSFSTLEIQRTEQGDSAMYLCASSSYRANYGYTFGSGTRLTVV.

This clonotype was seen many times. The V and J genes are TRBV7-2 and TRBJ1-2; D is uncertain. Trimming stripped 5 bases from V and 2 bases from J, with 9 bases between. Germline V gives CDR1 SGHTA, CDR2 FQGNSA. This CDR3 is 13 amino acids long. CDR3 amino acids: CASSPVGNYGYTF. The CDR3, as DNA: TGTGCCAGCAGCCCCGTGGGGAACTATGGCTACACCTTC.